This is a list of T cell receptor beta chains from one sample in a study of blood T cell repertoires in COVID-19. Only in-frame clones appear in the TCRdb table, and some are missing; sequencing was by immunoSEQ multiplex PCR. The sample lists under 150,000 clones, roughly 85% occurring once. The specimen sequenced was peripheral blood. Every receptor here comes from a human donor in a cohort sampled during active COVID-19. Each CDR3 is given with its conserved first and last residue. Fields, in order: clone size, J gene, V gene, D gene, CDR3 protein, CDR3 DNA. D genes are given only for firm matches. Expanded clones are given a class, and other clones once, few, many or no size at all.

.,TRBJ2-7,TRBV28,.,CASSLRLVYEQYF,TGTGCCAGCAGTTTGAGACTAGTTTACGAGCAGTACTTC
.,TRBJ2-7,TRBV30,.,CAWNRGGAWHEQYF,TGTGCCTGGAACAGGGGGGGGGCTTGGCACGAGCAGTACTTC
.,TRBJ2-1,TRBV7-2,.,CASSSPGDRPGGEQFF,TGTGCCAGCAGCTCACCAGGGGACAGGCCGGGGGGTGAGCAGTTCTTC
.,TRBJ2-1,TRBV2,.,CASRTVQSYNEQFF,TGTGCCAGCAGGACAGTCCAAAGTTACAATGAGCAGTTCTTC
.,TRBJ2-5,TRBV7-9,TRBD1,CASSQDRPTQYF,TGTGCCAGCAGCCAGGACAGGCCGACCCAGTACTTC
.,TRBJ2-5,TRBV2,TRBD2,CASSETGGRGKTQYF,TGTGCCAGCAGTGAAACGGGGGGTAGAGGGAAGACCCAGTACTTC
.,TRBJ2-7,TRBV6-5,TRBD1,CASSPGQGAAEQYF,TGTGCCAGCAGTCCGGGACAGGGGGCCGCCGAGCAGTACTTC
.,TRBJ2-5,TRBV9,.,CASTLGGSFGETQYF,TGTGCCAGCACCCTAGGGGGTAGTTTCGGAGAGACCCAGTACTTC
once,TRBJ1-1,TRBV5-1,TRBD1,CASSLEGTGMNTEAFF,TGCGCCAGCAGCTTGGAGGGGACAGGGATGAACACTGAAGCTTTCTTT
.,TRBJ2-1,TRBV30,.,CAWSVRREQFF,TGTGCCTGGAGTGTACGGAGGGAGCAGTTCTTC
.,TRBJ2-7,TRBV7-2,TRBD2,CASSLGSGGAWYEQYF,TGTGCCAGCAGCTTAGGTAGCGGGGGGGCTTGGTACGAGCAGTACTTC
few,TRBJ1-5,TRBV4-1,TRBD1,CASSRDQGAVQPQHF,TGCGCCAGCAGCCGAGACCAGGGGGCGGTTCAGCCCCAGCATTTT
.,TRBJ2-7,TRBV14,TRBD1,CASSRDRGYEQYF,TGTGCCAGCTCGCGGGACAGGGGTTACGAGCAGTACTTC
.,TRBJ1-6,TRBV7-9,.,CASSLSGTQYNSPLHF,TGTGCCAGCAGCTTAAGCGGCACCCAATATAATTCACCCCTCCACTTT
.,TRBJ2-2,TRBV11-2,.,CASSPSTRGGGTGELFF,TGTGCCAGCAGCCCTTCCACCCGGGGTGGAGGGACCGGGGAGCTGTTTTTT
.,TRBJ2-7,TRBV10-3,TRBD1,CAISPGQGYEQYF,TGTGCCATCAGTCCGGGACAGGGTTACGAGCAGTACTTC
.,TRBJ2-7,TRBV7-8,.,CASTTAGSYEQYF,TGTGCCAGCACTACCGCGGGCTCCTACGAGCAGTACTTC
.,TRBJ2-3,TRBV7-2,.,CASSSRGDSTDTQYF,TGTGCCAGCAGCTCACGCGGAGATAGCACAGATACGCAGTATTTT
.,TRBJ1-4,TRBV7-8,.,CASSLYLGGGEKLFF,TGTGCCAGCAGCTTATATCTGGGTGGAGGTGAAAAACTGTTTTTT
.,TRBJ1-1,TRBV12-2,.,CASRFFGVRGSTTEAFF,TGTGCAAGTCGCTTCTTTGGGGTCCGGGGGTCTACCACTGAAGCTTTCTTT
.,TRBJ1-1,TRBV7-8,.,CASSLGGGTLRAFF,TGTGCCAGCAGCTTAGGGGGGGGGACTCTACGAGCTTTCTTT
.,TRBJ1-2,TRBV27,.,CAARGGSRGYTF,TGTGCCGCTCGAGGGGGATCTAGAGGCTACACCTTC
.,TRBJ1-1,TRBV7-2,TRBD1,CASSLTGQGDTEAFF,TGTGCCAGCAGCTTAACCGGACAGGGAGACACTGAAGCTTTCTTT
.,TRBJ1-5,TRBV7-8,.,CASSLWESAARRDQPQHF,TGTGCCAGCAGCTTATGGGAATCTGCGGCCAGGAGGGATCAGCCCCAGCATTTT
.,TRBJ1-1,TRBV24-1,TRBD1,CATSKGGDMNTEAFF,TGTGCCACCAGTAAAGGGGGCGACATGAACACTGAAGCTTTCTTT
.,TRBJ2-7,TRBV6-6,.,CASSFGFSTGYEQYF,TGTGCCAGCAGTTTCGGGTTCTCCACGGGATACGAGCAGTACTTC
.,TRBJ2-6,TRBV7-8,TRBD1,CASSLPGGNGANVLTF,TGTGCCAGCAGCTTACCAGGGGGCAATGGGGCCAACGTCCTGACTTTC
.,TRBJ1-3,TRBV6-6,.,CASSRRQLSSGNTIYF,TGTGCCAGCAGTCGCAGACAGTTGAGCTCTGGAAACACCATATATTTT
.,TRBJ1-2,TRBV2,.,CASPGREEANYGYTF,TGTGCCAGCCCAGGGAGGGAGGAAGCTAACTATGGCTACACCTTC
.,TRBJ2-1,TRBV5-1,.,CASSLDRVGSYNEQFF,TGCGCCAGCAGCTTGGACAGGGTGGGCTCCTACAATGAGCAGTTCTTC
.,TRBJ2-1,TRBV5-1,.,CASSSVSTNEQFF,TGCGCCAGCAGCTCCGTGAGCACCAATGAGCAGTTCTTC
.,TRBJ2-1,TRBV24-1,TRBD2,CATSDPSGRGSSYNEQFF,TGTGCCACCAGTGATCCCTCAGGGAGGGGTAGCTCCTACAATGAGCAGTTCTTC
.,TRBJ2-6,TRBV15,TRBD1,CATSSLGQGGNGANVLTF,TGTGCCACCAGCAGCCTGGGACAGGGGGGAAATGGGGCCAACGTCCTGACTTTC
.,TRBJ2-3,TRBV6-2/TRBV6-3,TRBD2,CASSRTSGAIASTDTQYF,TGTGCCAGCAGTCGGACTAGCGGGGCTATAGCTAGCACAGATACGCAGTATTTT
.,TRBJ2-1,TRBV4-3,.,CASSQDAPGLNEQFF,TGCGCCAGCAGCCAAGACGCGCCGGGGTTGAATGAGCAGTTCTTC
.,TRBJ1-1,TRBV11-1,.,CASSYRHPRTEAFF,TGTGCCAGCAGCTACCGACACCCGAGAACTGAAGCTTTCTTT
.,TRBJ2-5,TRBV4-3,.,CASSQDRSGFPVATQYF,TGCGCCAGCAGCCAAGATCGCTCGGGATTCCCCGTGGCGACCCAGTACTTC
.,TRBJ1-1,TRBV6-2/TRBV6-3,.,CASSYSTSVTEAFF,TGTGCCAGCAGTTACTCGACTTCAGTTACTGAAGCTTTCTTT
once,TRBJ2-7,TRBV28,.,CASRPGTTYEQYF,TGTGCCAGCAGGCCCGGGACAACATACGAGCAGTACTTC
few,TRBJ2-7,TRBV11-2,TRBD2,CASSLGPSGVYEQYF,TGTGCCAGCAGCTTAGGACCTAGCGGGGTTTACGAGCAGTACTTC
.,TRBJ1-2,TRBV7-7,.,CASSPRGYTF,TGTGCCAGCAGCCCTAGGGGCTACACCTTC
.,TRBJ2-2,TRBV3-1/TRBV3-2,TRBD2,CASSLKGLMNTGELFF,TGTGCCAGCAGCTTAAAGGGACTAATGAACACCGGGGAGCTGTTTTTT
.,TRBJ1-5,TRBV6-5,TRBD1,CASRTDRGLDQPQHF,TGTGCCAGCAGGACTGACAGGGGGCTGGATCAGCCCCAGCATTTT
.,TRBJ1-3,TRBV19,.,CASSIAANRAGNTIYF,TGTGCCAGTAGTATAGCCGCGAACAGGGCTGGAAACACCATATATTTT
.,TRBJ1-3,TRBV6-5,.,CASRDRGFSGNTIYF,TGTGCCAGCCGCGATAGGGGATTCTCTGGAAACACCATATATTTT
.,TRBJ2-7,TRBV4-3,.,CASSQDSSDRYLFYEQYF,TGCGCCAGCAGCCAAGATAGTTCGGACAGATACCTCTTCTACGAGCAGTACTTC